Following are 30 T cell receptor beta chains from one sample sequenced in a study of vaccination and CD4 T cells after COVID-19. Cultured CD4+ T cell DNA underwent sequencing with the Oncomine TCR Beta short-read assay. In TCRdb, the PCR reads were re-called with MiXCR into one record per CDR3 protein. The repertoire consists of some 13,000 distinct CDR3 sequences, with approximately 35% occurring once and the leading ten covering 9% to 14%. Which antigens these TCRs recognize remains unknown. Sample treatment: approximately nine-day PBMC culture with coronavirus spike peptide pools or control peptides (ViraFEST assay). Specimen: CD4+ T cells from blood, cultured in vitro. All receptors derive from a human donor who had recovered from COVID-19.

This chain connects TRBV6-5 to TRBJ2-3, with D hard to call. The germline V and J ends were trimmed by 0 bases and 1 base, with 11 bases remaining between them. CDR3 length: 16 residues. From germline, CDR1 is MNHEY and CDR2 SVGAGI. In DNA form, the CDR3 reads TGTGCCAGCAGTTACTCTGGTTCTACGGGCACAGATACGCAGTATTTT. It yields the protein CASSYSGSTGTDTQYF.

This clonotype was recorded only once. This chain joins TRBV7-8 and TRBJ1-3; D is ambiguous. This CDR3 is built from 17 residues. Trimming took off 3 bases at V and 0 bases at J, with 15 bases between the two ends. Germline V CDR1 and CDR2: SGHVS, FQNEAQ. CDR3: CASSFFLQDFSGNTIYF. The DNA of the CDR3 is TGTGCCAGCAGCTTTTTTCTCCAGGACTTCTCTGGAAACACCATATATTTT.

The chain links TRBV2 to TRBJ2-5; D call uncertain. Trimming left V 4 bases short and J 4 bases short, with 4 bases between. Per germline, CDR1 SNHLY and CDR2 FYNNEI. The CDR3 has 11 residues. As DNA, the CDR3 is TGTGCCAGCAGTGTCGGAGAGACCCAGTACTTC. This translates into CASSVGETQYF.

The rearrangement links TRBV7-2 to TRBJ2-7; D is uncertain. V was shortened by 0 bases and J by 6 bases, with 6 bases between the two germline ends. The CDR3 sequence is 12 residues long. CDR1 and CDR2 from the germline V gene are SGHTA and FQGNSA. CDR3 sequence (DNA): TGTGCCAGCAGCTTAGCGGGTGCCGAGCAGTACTTC. Translating it yields CASSLAGAEQYF.

The V and J genes are TRBV25-1 and TRBJ2-2, with 8 bases identical to TRBD1. CDR3 length: 16 amino acids. V was pared by 4 bases and J by 6 bases, with 10 bases of the junction left unmatched. CDR1 is MGHDK, CDR2 SYGVNS, per germline. CDR3 coding DNA: TGTGCCAGCAGTGCCCCTCGGACAGGGTTGCCCGGGGAGCTGTTTTTT. Its protein product is CASSAPRTGLPGELFF.

The chain links TRBV20-1 to TRBJ2-1; 9 bases agree with TRBD2. Unmatched junction bases numbered 10, after V lost 6 bases and J lost 4 bases. CDR1 and CDR2 (germline): DFQATT, SNEGSKA (reference sequence). The CDR3 spans 15 residues. CDR3 nucleotides: TGCAGTGCAGTATTAGCGGGAGCGTCTTACAATGAGCAGTTCTTC. Its protein is CSAVLAGASYNEQFF.

This clonotype was detected only a few times. The chain couples TRBV20-1 to TRBJ2-1, with D tentatively TRBD2 (5 bases). Germline lookup yields CDR1 DFQATT and CDR2 SNEGSKA (reference sequence). Trimming left V 1 base short and J 2 bases short, with 6 bases between. There are 13 residues in the CDR3. CDR3 nucleotides: TGCAGTGCTAGAGCCGGGACCTACAATGAGCAGTTCTTC. Its protein product is CSARAGTYNEQFF.

This clonotype has a handful of counts. The chain uses TRBV7-2 and TRBJ2-7, with D perhaps TRBD2 (5 bases). CDR3 length: 16 residues. The germline V gene has CDR1 SGHTA and CDR2 FQGNSA. Deletions cut 4 bases from V and 0 bases from J, with 16 bases between. The CDR3 sequence: CASSSKKSGSSYEQYF. In DNA form, the CDR3 reads TGTGCCAGCAGCTCGAAAAAAAGCGGATCCTCCTACGAGCAGTACTTC.

The V and J genes are TRBV14 and TRBJ2-1; 11 bases line up with TRBD2. The CDR3 is 19 residues long. Trimming at V came to 2 bases and at J to 0 bases, leaving 9 bases not matched to a gene. CDR1 is SGHDN and CDR2 is FVKESK in the germline V gene. CDR3 residues: CASSQHVAGGISSYNEQFF. The CDR3 nucleotides read TGTGCCAGCAGCCAACACGTAGCGGGAGGGATAAGCTCCTACAATGAGCAGTTCTTC.

The chain recombines TRBV11-3 with TRBJ2-3, with D possibly TRBD2 on 5 matching bases. Per germline, CDR1 SGHNT and CDR2 YENEEA. Trimming took 5 bases from V and 4 from J, leaving 10 bases between them. This CDR3 spans 13 amino acids. CDR3 loop: CASSLRGADTQYF. The CDR3 DNA reads as TGTGCCAGCAGCCTTCGGGGTGCAGATACGCAGTATTTT. The full variable domain, its missing parts supplied by reference TRBV11-3 and TRBJ2-3, is EAGVVQSPRYKIIEKKQPVAFWCNPISGHNTLYWYLQNLGQGPELLIRYENEEAVDDSQLPKDRFSAERLKGVDSTLKIQPAELGDSAVYLCASSLRGADTQYFGPGTRLTVL.

This chain links TRBV10-3 with TRBJ2-1; 10 nucleotides agree with TRBD2. The length of the CDR3 is 15 residues. CDR1 is ENHRY, CDR2 SYGVKD, per germline. Trimming removed 7 bases from V and 9 bases from J; junction bases left unmatched: 12. The CDR3 loop reads CAINGGLAEQGEQFF. CDR3 DNA sequence: TGTGCCATCAATGGCGGACTAGCGGAGCAAGGTGAGCAGTTCTTC.

This chain joins TRBV19 and TRBJ2-7, with D perhaps TRBD2 (6 bases). Trimming took 0 bases from V and 5 from J, leaving 11 bases between them. The CDR3 spans 14 residues. Germline values: CDR1 LNHDA, CDR2 SQIVND (reference sequence). The CDR3 spells CASSIEEGVHEQYF. In DNA form, the CDR3 reads TGTGCCAGTAGTATAGAGGAGGGAGTCCACGAGCAGTACTTC.

DNA of the CDR3: TGCAGTGCTCATGACGACAATCAAGAGACCCAGTACTTC. Its protein product is CSAHDDNQETQYF. The V call is TRBV20-1, the J call TRBJ2-5; the D is unclear. Looked up from germline, CDR1 is DFQATT and CDR2 is SNEGSKA (reference sequence). This CDR3 region has 13 residues. Deletions cut 5 bases from V and 2 bases from J, with 12 bases between.

A few counts support this clonotype. The CDR3 loop reads CASSIRTYYNEQFF. DNA of the CDR3: TGTGCCAGTAGTATTAGGACCTACTACAATGAGCAGTTCTTC. The V call is TRBV19, the J call TRBJ2-1; no reliable D call. This CDR3 has 14 residues. The germline V gene has CDR1 LNHDA and CDR2 SQIVND (reference sequence). V dropped 3 bases and J dropped 3 bases, with 9 bases sitting between them.

The rearrangement uses TRBV30 and TRBJ1-6; 8 bases match TRBD1. The trim removed 2 bases at V and 7 bases at J, leaving 4 bases unmatched. Germline CDR1 GTSNPN, CDR2 SVGIG (reference sequence). This CDR3 spans 14 amino acids. The CDR3 DNA reads TGTGCCTGGAGTTCGAGACAGGGGAATTCACCCCTCCACTTT. Translation gives CAWSSRQGNSPLHF. Drawing the rest from reference TRBV30 and TRBJ1-6, the complete variable domain is SQTIHQWPATLVQPVGSPLSLECTVEGTSNPNLYWYRQAAGRGLQLLFYSVGIGQISSEVPQNLSASRPQDRQFILSSKKLLLSDSGFYLCAWSSRQGNSPLHFGNGTRLTVT.

The V and J genes are TRBV15 and TRBJ2-3; TRBD2 aligns across 9 bases. V gave up 0 bases and J gave up 5 bases; unmatched junction bases: 9. Germline V gene lookup returns CDR1 LNHNV and CDR2 YYDKDF (reference sequence). This CDR3 is 17 amino acids long. The CDR3 DNA follows: TGTGCCACCAGCAGAGAGGACTATTATAGCGGGAGAGATACGCAGTATTTT. It yields the protein CATSREDYYSGRDTQYF.

The chain carries TRBV30 and TRBJ2-1, with D tentatively TRBD2 (5 bases). The CDR3 is 11 amino acids. V was shortened by 4 bases and J by 8 bases, with 9 bases between the two germline ends. The germline gives CDR1 GTSNPN, CDR2 SVGIG (reference sequence). The CDR3 nucleotides read TGTGCCTGGAACCCGGGGTATGAGCAGTTCTTC. Translating gives CAWNPGYEQFF.

This clonotype was detected only a few times. V usage is TRBV19 and J usage is TRBJ2-7; D is possibly TRBD1 (6 bases). V gave up 9 bases and J gave up 5 bases, with 14 bases separating them. This CDR3 contains 12 residues. Germline assignment: CDR1 LNHDA and CDR2 SQIVND (reference sequence). This chain's CDR3 is CARPIGGHEQYF. The CDR3 DNA reads as TGTGCCAGACCGATAGGGGGTCACGAGCAGTACTTC.

This clonotype is labeled medium-sized (0.01 to 0.1%). V usage is TRBV18 and J usage is TRBJ2-1; no reliable D call. Germline loops: CDR1 KGHSH, CDR2 LQKENI. The V and J ends lost 3 bases and 10 bases respectively, with 13 bases between them. CDR3 length equals 13 residues. The DNA for the CDR3 is TGTGCCAGCTCACCGCTCCACGGCAAGGAGCAGTTCTTC. The encoded protein is CASSPLHGKEQFF. The full variable domain, completed using reference TRBV18 and TRBJ2-1, is NAGVMQNPRHLVRRRGQEARLRCSPMKGHSHVYWYRQLPEEGLKFMVYLQKENIIDESGMPKERFSAEFPKEGPSILRIQQVVRGDSAAYFCASSPLHGKEQFFGPGTRLTVL.

The sample holds a few counts of this clonotype. This chain connects TRBV6-5 to TRBJ2-5; D might be TRBD2 (6 bases). Trimming shortened V by 2 bases and J by 1 base, and 8 bases separated the two germline ends. Germline V gives CDR1 MNHEY, CDR2 SVGAGI. This CDR3 is 14 amino acids long. For the CDR3, the DNA is TGTGCCAGCAGTTACGGGCGGGGCCAAGAGACCCAGTACTTC. Translation gives CASSYGRGQETQYF.

This clonotype appeared a few times. The junction differs from germline at one of its ends, possibly a read error. The genes are TRBV28 and TRBJ2-7, with D possibly being TRBD2 (6 bases). Germline V gives CDR1 MDHEN, CDR2 SYDVKM. The CDR3 spans 13 residues. As DNA, the CDR3 is TGTGCCAGCAGTCAGGTCGTGTTTGGTAGCGGAGTTTTC. It encodes CASSQVVFGSGVF.

V usage is TRBV6-4 and J usage is TRBJ2-7; 14 bases are a match to TRBD2. Germline values: CDR1 MRHNA, CDR2 SNTAGT. The CDR3 runs to 17 residues. V dropped 6 bases and J dropped 3; count of bases not matched to a gene: 10. CDR3: CASREGLAGVVNYEQYF. The CDR3 bases are TGTGCCAGCAGGGAGGGACTAGCGGGAGTTGTGAACTACGAGCAGTACTTC.

The chain is built from TRBV14 and TRBJ2-7; TRBD2 might be the D (6 bases). The V gene's germline CDR1 is SGHDN and CDR2 FVKESK. V was shortened by 4 bases and J by 5 bases, with 15 bases between the two germline ends. The CDR3 is 14 amino acids. The CDR3 DNA sequence: TGTGCCAGCAGCCTTCTATCGGGGGACGACGAGCAGTACTTC. Translated: CASSLLSGDDEQYF. The variable domain in full, with the rest retrieved from reference TRBV14 and TRBJ2-7, is EAGVTQFPSHSVIEKGQTVTLRCDPISGHDNLYWYRRVMGKEIKFLLHFVKESKQDESGMPNNRFLAERTGGTYSTLKVQPAELEDSGVYFCASSLLSGDDEQYFGPGTRLTVT.

This clonotype was picked up a small number of times. The rearrangement joins TRBV28 to TRBJ1-2, with no clear D. CDR3 length: 14 amino acids. Germline V CDR1 and CDR2: MDHEN, SYDVKM. Trimming took 2 bases from V and 6 from J, leaving 13 bases between them. CDR3 nucleotide sequence: TGTGCCAGCAGTTTAGTGGAGGTAGGGAATGGCTACACCTTC. Protein product: CASSLVEVGNGYTF.

There are a few counts of this clonotype. The V and J genes are TRBV28 and TRBJ1-1; 9 nucleotides align to TRBD1. The CDR3 is made up of 16 amino acids. V shed 3 bases and J 0 bases; nucleotides not matched to a gene: 5. Germline V gives CDR1 MDHEN, CDR2 SYDVKM. As DNA, the CDR3 is TGTGCCAGCAGTTTCTACAGGGGGCTGATGAACACTGAAGCTTTCTTT. Translating gives CASSFYRGLMNTEAFF.

The V gene is TRBV7-8, the J gene TRBJ2-5, with D maybe TRBD2 (5 bases). The CDR3 covers 14 residues. The V end was cut by 7 bases, the J end by 2 bases, with 14 bases between. Germline V gene sequence: CDR1 SGHVS, CDR2 FQNEAQ. In nucleotides, the CDR3 is TGTGCCAGCAACGCCGGGTCGGGGCAAGAGACCCAGTACTTC. Encoded protein: CASNAGSGQETQYF.

The count of this clonotype is one. The chain employs TRBV4-2 and TRBJ2-1, with TRBD2 matching 11 bases. Germline lookup yields CDR1 LGHNA and CDR2 YNFKEQ. V gave up 0 bases and J gave up 4 bases; unmatched junction bases: 2. CDR3 length: 16 residues. Here the CDR3 reads CASSQDGTSGYNEQFF. CDR3 in DNA: TGTGCCAGCAGCCAAGACGGGACTAGCGGTTACAATGAGCAGTTCTTC.

By share, this clonotype counts as medium-sized. The V call is TRBV7-8, the J call TRBJ1-2; D may be TRBD1 (5 bases). The CDR3 has 14 residues. V lost 3 bases to trimming and J lost 1 base, with 9 bases between them. Germline V gene lookup returns CDR1 SGHVS and CDR2 FQNEAQ. The CDR3 nucleotides are TGTGCCAGCAGCTTGTCCAGGGATAACTATGGCTACACCTTC. As protein: CASSLSRDNYGYTF.

The chain is built from TRBV19 and TRBJ2-1; 9 bases align to TRBD2. The trim removed 3 bases at V and 8 bases at J, leaving 11 bases unmatched. The germline CDR1 and CDR2 sequences are LNHDA and SQIVND (reference sequence). The CDR3 contains 16 residues. The DNA of the CDR3 is TGTGCCAGTAGTATTTCAGGCGGGAGGGCCGTGGATGAGCAGTTCTTC. It codes for CASSISGGRAVDEQFF.

This chain joins TRBV18 and TRBJ2-7, with 11 bases identical to TRBD2. The V and J ends lost 4 bases and 6 bases, in that order; junction bases with no gene match: 8. Germline CDR1 KGHSH, CDR2 LQKENI. The CDR3 runs 15 residues. In nucleotides, the CDR3 is TGTGCCAGCTCACGTAGCGGGAGGGGCCTATCCGAGCAGTACTTC. Its protein product is CASSRSGRGLSEQYF.